This T cell receptor (beta chain) was retrieved from a study of vaccination and CD4 T cells after COVID-19. Study overall: Investigators took post-vaccine samples a median roughly 72 days after dose two, within a range of 14 to 241. Each of the control cultures got a CEFX pool, an HIV-1 Nef pool, or no peptide. The cells in question were stimulated using overlapping spike peptides derived from SARS-CoV-2, HCoV-NL63, HCoV-OC43 and HCoV-229E.

As for treatment: approximately 10-day PBMC culture with coronavirus spike peptide pools or control peptides (ViraFEST assay). Whole-study results and caveats: A comparatively limited set of convalescent patients was examined, with no early post-infection timepoints.

Cultured CD4+ T-cell DNA underwent Oncomine TCR Beta short-read sequencing. Using its own MiXCR run on the PCR reads, TCRdb lists one record per CDR3 protein. Here the sample spans about 11,000 distinct CDR3 sequences, about 57% being singletons. There are 15 residues in the CDR3. The germline V and J ends were trimmed by 4 bases and 8 bases, with 20 bases remaining between them. The germline gives CDR1 SNHLY, CDR2 FYNNEI. About this clonotype: What it binds is unknown.

The TCR was taken from a human donor who had recovered from COVID-19. The rearrangement links TRBV2 to TRBJ1-1, with a weak D call TRBD1 (6 bases). Sequences were obtained from CD4+ T cells from blood, cultured in vitro. CDR3 loop: CASSAHSPDRAEAFF. DNA for the CDR3: TGTGCCAGCAGTGCCCATTCTCCGGACAGAGCAGAAGCTTTCTTT.